The 20 T cell receptor beta chains below were found in one sample sequenced in a study of cytomegalovirus exposure and HLA in healthy donors. Both 60 Vbeta primers and 13 Jbeta primers went into the PCR. The method was immunoSEQ multiplex PCR; TCRdb's version includes in-frame clones alone and lacks a portion of them. Of 200,000 or so clones in the sample, 77% were seen once. Sequencing input: PBMCs. These receptors all come from a woman younger than 45 in good health and CMV-seropositive.

The gene calls are TRBV30 and TRBJ1-4; the D is unclear. Trimming left V 0 bases short and J 7 bases short, with 18 bases between. Germline loops: CDR1 GTSNPN, CDR2 SVGIG (reference sequence). The CDR3 length is 16 residues. The DNA of the CDR3 is TGTGCCTGGAGTGTTACTCTGCCCCGTTCGGGTGAAAAACTGTTTTTT. It codes for CAWSVTLPRSGEKLFF.

The rearrangement joins TRBV7-9 to TRBJ1-2; D is possibly TRBD1 (6 bases). Between the trimmed V and J ends, which lost 3 bases and 8 bases, there was a span of 19 bases. The CDR3 consists of 15 residues. The germline gives CDR1 SEHNR, CDR2 FQNEAQ (reference sequence). This chain's CDR3 is CASSLGRQAYRGYTF. The CDR3 region has the DNA TGTGCCAGCAGCTTGGGCAGACAGGCCTATAGAGGCTACACCTTC.

The genes are TRBV5-5 and TRBJ2-3, with no clear D. This CDR3 has 15 amino acids. The ends were cut back, 2 bases at V and 6 bases at J, with 16 bases in the middle. Germline lookup yields CDR1 SGHKS and CDR2 YYEKEE (reference sequence). In nucleotides, the CDR3 is TGTGCCAGCAGCTTTCGTTGGCAGGTGGGCGATACGCAGTATTTT. Protein product: CASSFRWQVGDTQYF.

The chain couples TRBV4-3 to TRBJ1-2; 8 bases map to TRBD1. Germline V gives CDR1 LGHNA, CDR2 YSLEER. Trimming at V came to 4 bases and at J to 2 bases, leaving 3 bases not matched to a gene. The CDR3 runs to 14 residues. Written as DNA, the CDR3 is TGCGCCAGCAGCCCCCCAGGGGGCAACTATGGCTACACCTTC. Amino acids: CASSPPGGNYGYTF.

The chain links TRBV28 to TRBJ2-7; 7 bases are a match to TRBD2. The CDR3 is made up of 13 amino acids. CDR1 and CDR2 from the germline V gene are MDHEN and SYDVKM. With 6 bases clipped from V and 7 bases from J, the junction kept 9 bases outside the gene matches. Here the CDR3 reads CASRWGGFQEQYF. CDR3 DNA sequence: TGTGCCAGCAGGTGGGGGGGTTTTCAAGAGCAGTACTTC.

This chain connects TRBV5-6 to TRBJ1-5; no clear D. The CDR3 consists of 13 residues. The V end was cut by 10 bases, the J end by 3 bases, with 14 bases between. CDR1 and CDR2 from the germline V gene are SGHDT and YYEEEE. This CDR3 reads CALWPFPNQPQHF. The CDR3 DNA reads as TGTGCCCTTTGGCCCTTTCCCAATCAGCCCCAGCATTTT.

This chain connects TRBV28 to TRBJ1-5, with a tentative D call TRBD1 (6 bases). Per the germline V gene, CDR1 is MDHEN and CDR2 is SYDVKM. The germline V and J ends were trimmed by 8 bases and 3 bases, with 23 bases remaining between them. This CDR3 region has 17 residues. CDR3 sequence: CASDYMTGRRYNQPQHF. DNA for the CDR3: TGTGCCAGCGATTATATGACAGGCCGACGTTACAATCAGCCCCAGCATTTT.

This clone was recorded a few times. This sequence joins TRBV14 and TRBJ1-1; tentatively, D is TRBD1 (5 bases). CDR1 is SGHDN and CDR2 is FVKESK in the germline V gene. The length of the CDR3 is 13 residues. Deletions cut 6 bases from V and 4 bases from J, with 12 bases between. The CDR3 loop is CASRRGGGTEAFF. The CDR3 DNA follows: TGTGCCAGCAGGCGGGGCGGGGGCACTGAAGCTTTCTTT.

This clone was seen a few times. The J gene is TRBJ1-2, the V gene TRBV2; D unresolved. V shed 6 bases and J shed 0 bases, with 11 bases lying between them. The CDR3 loop spans 14 amino acids. CDR1 is SNHLY and CDR2 is FYNNEI in the germline V gene. CDR3 protein: CASSLRSSNYGYTF. Written as DNA, the CDR3 is TGTGCCAGCAGCCTACGTTCCTCTAACTATGGCTACACCTTC.

This clone has at least ten counts. The chain uses TRBV29-1 and TRBJ1-1; 7 nucleotides match TRBD1. The CDR3 extends over 12 amino acids. With V trimmed by 5 bases and J by 1 base, 1 base remained unmatched. Germline CDR1 and CDR2: SQVTM and ANQGSEA. CDR3 amino acids: CSVNRGNTEAFF. In nucleotides, the CDR3 is TGCAGCGTTAACAGGGGGAACACTGAAGCTTTCTTT.

V is TRBV19 and J is TRBJ2-7; 8 bases match TRBD1. Losses at the gene ends were 8 bases for V and 11 bases for J; bases not matched to a gene: 17. CDR3 length: 14 residues. From germline, CDR1 is LNHDA and CDR2 SQIVND (reference sequence). The CDR3 coding sequence is TGTGCCAGTGTCTCAGTCCCGGGACAGGTACCGAAGTACTTC. Translating it yields CASVSVPGQVPKYF. Filled out from reference TRBV19 and TRBJ2-7, the complete variable domain reads DGGITQSPKYLFRKEGQNVTLSCEQNLNHDAMYWYRQDPGQGLRLIYYSQIVNDFQKGDIAEGYSVSREKKESFPLTVTSAQKNPTAFYLCASVSVPGQVPKYFGPGTRLTVT.

V usage is TRBV2 and J usage is TRBJ2-1; 12 bases are a match to TRBD2. The CDR3 sequence is 19 residues long. Germline CDR1 and CDR2: SNHLY and FYNNEI. The V segment lost 6 bases and the J segment 1 base; nucleotides outside the gene matches: 13. The CDR3 region has the DNA TGTGCCAGCAGGGGGAGACTAGCGGGGGCCCTCTTGTCCTACAATGAGCAGTTCTTC. Amino acids: CASRGRLAGALLSYNEQFF.

This clone was seen a handful of times. This sequence joins TRBV13 and TRBJ1-1; 7 bases fit TRBD1. Trimming cost V 0 bases and J 7 bases; bases outside gene matches: 11. CDR1 and CDR2 from the germline V gene are PRHDT and FYEKMQ (reference sequence). There are 16 residues in the CDR3. CDR3 bases: TGTGCCAGCAGCTTAGGCCCCTTAGGACAGGAGATTGAAGCTTTCTTT. Protein product: CASSLGPLGQEIEAFF.

The J gene is TRBJ2-5, the V gene TRBV5-4; 7 positions match TRBD1. With 4 bases clipped from V and 3 bases from J, the junction kept 3 bases outside the gene matches. CDR1 and CDR2 from the germline V gene are SGHNT and YYREEE (reference sequence). The CDR3 runs 13 residues. The CDR3 coding sequence is TGTGCCAGCAGCCTCACAGGGGAAGAGACCCAGTACTTC. Translating it yields CASSLTGEETQYF. Full variable domain (missing parts from reference TRBV5-4 and TRBJ2-5): ETGVTQSPTHLIKTRGQQVTLRCSSQSGHNTVSWYQQALGQGPQFIFQYYREEENGRGNFPPRFSGLQFPNYSSELNVNALELDDSALYLCASSLTGEETQYFGPGTRLLVL.

CDR3: CAISGDYDRGILAKNIQYF. CDR3 nucleotides: TGTGCCATCAGTGGGGATTACGACAGGGGTATTCTAGCCAAAAACATTCAGTACTTC. The chain couples TRBV10-3 to TRBJ2-4; 8 nucleotides agree with TRBD1. The CDR3 totals 19 residues. Germline V lookup: CDR1 ENHRY, CDR2 SYGVKD. V lost 4 bases, J lost 0 bases, and 14 bases stayed unmatched.

This sequence joins TRBV27 and TRBJ2-6; TRBD1 agrees at 8 bases. Germline loops: CDR1 MNHEY, CDR2 SMNVEV (reference sequence). The CDR3 contains 19 residues. Trimming at V came to 3 bases and at J to 0 bases, leaving 10 bases not matched to a gene. The chain's CDR3 is CASSFVGQGINSGANVLTF. As DNA, the CDR3 is TGTGCCAGCAGTTTCGTTGGACAGGGAATTAACTCTGGGGCCAACGTCCTGACTTTC.

The rearrangement links TRBV6-5 to TRBJ1-1, with TRBD1 identical over 8 bases. The CDR3 sequence is 14 residues long. J gave up 5 bases and V 6 bases, and 8 bases lay outside the gene matches. The V gene's germline CDR1 is MNHEY and CDR2 SVGAGI. In DNA, the CDR3 is TGTGCCAGCAGCCGTACAGGGGGACCAACTGAAGCTTTCTTT. This gives the protein CASSRTGGPTEAFF.

This clone was observed a handful of times. This chain connects TRBV14 to TRBJ1-1; 11 bases fit TRBD1. Germline V gene data show CDR1 as SGHDN and CDR2 as FVKESK. This CDR3 is built from 17 residues. The V segment lost 5 bases and the J segment 3 bases; nucleotides outside the gene matches: 11. CDR3 loop: CASSSRTGGIGYTEAFF. The CDR3 coding sequence is TGTGCCAGCAGCTCTCGGACAGGGGGCATAGGGTACACTGAAGCTTTCTTT. Supplemented by reference TRBV14 and TRBJ1-1, the full variable domain reads EAGVTQFPSHSVIEKGQTVTLRCDPISGHDNLYWYRRVMGKEIKFLLHFVKESKQDESGMPNNRFLAERTGGTYSTLKVQPAELEDSGVYFCASSSRTGGIGYTEAFFGQGTRLTVV.

This clone occurred once. CDR3 nucleotides: TGTGCCACTACGACAGGAGATCAGCCCCAGCATTTT. Its protein is CATTTGDQPQHF. This chain links TRBV10-3 with TRBJ1-5, with a tentative D call TRBD1 (6 bases). CDR3 length: 12 residues. V was shortened by 10 bases and J by 5 bases, with 12 bases between the two germline ends. Per the germline V gene, CDR1 is ENHRY and CDR2 is SYGVKD.

V is TRBV29-1 and J is TRBJ2-5; D ambiguous. The closer fit of TRBJ2-7 to the DNA end suggests the J call may be wrong. The CDR3 is 11 amino acids. The germline V gene has CDR1 SQVTM and CDR2 ANQGSEA. The CDR3 sequence: CSVGDDYEQYF. The CDR3 coding sequence is TGCAGCGTTGGAGACGACTACGAGCAGTACTTC.